This T cell receptor beta chain was retrieved from a study of cytomegalovirus exposure and HLA in healthy donors. Details on this clone: Antigen: not known.

The PCR contained 60 Vbeta and 13 Jbeta primers. This table comes from immunoSEQ multiplex PCR, and its TCRdb copy is limited to in-frame clones, with some not included. The sample holds under 120,000 clones, roughly 69% seen once. Study-wide results and limits: About 87% or about 30% of the time was how often most TCR beta V segments were productive, according to an earlier analysis. Later work associated roughly 17,000 TCR beta sequences with HLA alleles at 0.05 false discovery rate.

Germline V CDR1 and CDR2: ENHRY, SYGVKD. V was trimmed by 6 bases and J by 5 bases, leaving 18 bases between them. This CDR3 comprises 15 residues. The J gene is TRBJ2-3, the V gene TRBV10-3; maybe TRBD2 (7 bases). The sequenced material came from PBMCs. The sequence was collected from a man in his fifties or sixties in good health and CMV-seropositive. The CDR3 DNA reads as TGTGCCATCAGGGACCGGGGGAGGGGGGAAGATACGCAGTATTTT. Protein: CAIRDRGRGEDTQYF.